The sequence of this T cell receptor beta chain was determined in a study of control samples from healthy donors and cancer patients. This table comes from immunoSEQ multiplex PCR, and its TCRdb copy is limited to in-frame clones, with some not included. The sample has 140,000 to 150,000 clones; roughly 90% are singletons. This CDR3 has 16 residues. The V gene's germline CDR1 is SGHDT and CDR2 YYEEEE. Trimming at V came to 3 bases and at J to 4 bases, leaving 6 bases not matched to a gene. This TCR came from a man younger than 45 in good health. The sequenced material came from blood. The chain joins TRBV5-6 to TRBJ1-6; TRBD1 agrees at 8 bases. The CDR3 loop reads CASSWTGNTYNSPLHF. For the CDR3, the DNA is TGTGCCAGCAGCTGGACAGGGAACACGTATAATTCACCCCTCCACTTT.